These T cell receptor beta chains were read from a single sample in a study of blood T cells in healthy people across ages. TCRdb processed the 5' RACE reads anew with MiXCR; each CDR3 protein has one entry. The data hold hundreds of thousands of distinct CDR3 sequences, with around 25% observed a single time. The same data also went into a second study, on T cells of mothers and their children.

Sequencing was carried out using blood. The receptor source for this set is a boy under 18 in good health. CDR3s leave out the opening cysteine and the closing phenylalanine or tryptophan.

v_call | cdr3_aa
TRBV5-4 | ASSLGVVKHEQF
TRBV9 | ASSVSFGIKYNEQF
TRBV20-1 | SAYQNTEAF
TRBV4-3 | ASSQGSWEIYGYT
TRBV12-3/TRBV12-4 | ASSFGSAVSNYGYT
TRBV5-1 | ASARGGARTDTQY
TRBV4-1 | ASSQVVGTSGNGELF
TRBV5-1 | ASSSRDSTNYGYT
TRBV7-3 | ASSLMSTSRAYNEQF
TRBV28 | ASSSPGMTYEQY
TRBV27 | ASSLAVTDYEKLF
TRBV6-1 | ASSESLGRSYGYT
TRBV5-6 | ASSPGTSGRIYEQY
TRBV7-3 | ASSLRASGGTDTQY
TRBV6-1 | ASVRRPGQAYTEAF
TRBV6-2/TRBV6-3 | ASEGSQETQY
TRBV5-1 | ASSPAGLAGVKGTGELF
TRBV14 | ASSQGMKGVTEAF
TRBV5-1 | ASRSTGPYNEQF
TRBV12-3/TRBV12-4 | ASSLTGSNYGYT
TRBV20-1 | SARGASGVETQY
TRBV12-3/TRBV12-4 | ASSPPLTGQAF
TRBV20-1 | SARQLATSAYEQF
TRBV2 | ASIFMGLVTDTQY
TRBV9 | ASASSDYNNEQF
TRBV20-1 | SASDAEQY